Listed below are T cell receptor beta chains from one sample, sequenced in a study of blood T cells in healthy people across ages. TCRdb itself ran the 5' RACE reads through MiXCR, one entry per CDR3 protein. The repertoire holds about 1.8 million distinct CDR3 sequences, with approximately 50% as singletons. What was sequenced was blood. The receptors were sampled from a woman aged 40 to 50 in good health. The CDR3 runs from the conserved cysteine through the conserved F or W. The D gene is left open where the match is weak. Size is omitted from some rows. Given values are once, few, many or a class for expanded clones.

D: -; V: TRBV10-3; size: -; length: 13; J: TRBJ2-1; DNA: TGTGCCACCAGTGGAGCACCTATCACCGGGCAGTTCTTC; CDR3: CATSGAPITGQFF
D: -; V: TRBV7-2; size: -; length: 13; J: TRBJ2-3; DNA: TGTGCCAGCAAAAAGGCGCATGCAGATACGCAGTATTTT; CDR3: CASKKAHADTQYF
D: TRBD2; V: TRBV6-5; size: -; length: 15; J: TRBJ2-1; DNA: TGTGCCAGCATGGGTCTAGCGGCTCTCTACAATGAGCAGTTCTTC; CDR3: CASMGLAALYNEQFF
D: TRBD2; V: TRBV4-3; size: -; length: 17; J: TRBJ2-2; DNA: TGCGCCAGCAGCCCTCGCGCTAGCGGGAGGGTCCCCGGGGAGCTGTTTTTT; CDR3: CASSPRASGRVPGELFF
D: -; V: TRBV2; size: -; length: 14; J: TRBJ2-5; DNA: TGTGCCAGCAGTGACAGGTTTCGCAGCAATGAGCAGTACTTC; CDR3: CASSDRFRSNEQYF
D: TRBD2; V: TRBV5-1; size: -; length: 17; J: TRBJ2-1; DNA: TGCGCCAGCAGCTTGGGAGTTGGGCTAGCGGGACACAATGAGCAGTTCTTC; CDR3: CASSLGVGLAGHNEQFF
D: -; V: TRBV28; size: -; length: 14; J: TRBJ2-7; DNA: TGTGCCAGCAGTTTAGCCAGGGCTCTCTACGAGCAGTACTTC; CDR3: CASSLARALYEQYF
D: -; V: TRBV7-9; size: -; length: 14; J: TRBJ1-1; DNA: TGTGCCAGCAGCCATTCCGGGGTTGGCCCTGAAGCTTTCTTT; CDR3: CASSHSGVGPEAFF
D: TRBD2; V: TRBV2; size: -; length: 16; J: TRBJ2-3; DNA: TGTGCCAGCCGACGGACTAGCGGGTCAAGCACAGATACGCAGTATTTT; CDR3: CASRRTSGSSTDTQYF
D: -; V: TRBV9; size: few; length: 14; J: TRBJ2-3; DNA: TGTGCCAGCAGCGTAGGGGGAATGGCGGATACGCAGTATTTT; CDR3: CASSVGGMADTQYF
D: TRBD1; V: TRBV5-1; size: -; length: 16; J: TRBJ2-1; DNA: TGCGCCAGCAGCTCTCGACAGGGAATGAGGTACAATGAGCAGTTCTTC; CDR3: CASSSRQGMRYNEQFF
D: TRBD1; V: TRBV7-6; size: few; length: 15; J: TRBJ1-2; DNA: TGTGCCAGCACCGCAGGACAGGGACCTAACTATGGCTACACCTTC; CDR3: CASTAGQGPNYGYTF
D: TRBD1; V: TRBV7-2; size: many; length: 14; J: TRBJ2-7; DNA: TGTGCCAGCAGCCCTGCCGGGACAGCCTACGAGCAGTACTTC; CDR3: CASSPAGTAYEQYF
D: -; V: TRBV5-5; size: few; length: 13; J: TRBJ1-6; DNA: TGTGCCAGCAGCTTGGAGGTAGCCGTACCCCTCCACTTT; CDR3: CASSLEVAVPLHF
D: -; V: TRBV28; size: -; length: 15; J: TRBJ1-5; DNA: TGTGCCAGCAGTTTTTGGGGGGCGAGCAATCAGCCCCAGCATTTT; CDR3: CASSFWGASNQPQHF
D: -; V: TRBV20-1; size: few; length: 12; J: TRBJ2-5; DNA: TGCAGTGCTAGACGGGGTCTAGAGACCCAGTACTTC; CDR3: CSARRGLETQYF
D: -; V: TRBV3-1; size: -; length: 17; J: TRBJ1-2; DNA: TGTGCCAGCAGCCAAGAATCGCCGCGGCCGCCTAACTATGGCTACACCTTC; CDR3: CASSQESPRPPNYGYTF
D: -; V: TRBV7-2; size: -; length: 13; J: TRBJ1-1; DNA: TGTGCCAGCAGCTTAGCTTGGAACACTGAAGCTTTCTTT; CDR3: CASSLAWNTEAFF
D: TRBD2; V: TRBV12-3/TRBV12-4; size: -; length: 13; J: TRBJ2-1; DNA: TGTGCCAGCAGTTTAGGAGGGGAGGGTGAGCAGTTCTTC; CDR3: CASSLGGEGEQFF
D: -; V: TRBV7-8; size: -; length: 13; J: TRBJ2-7; DNA: TGTGCCAGCAGCTCAAGAGGGGGGGACGAGCAGTACTTC; CDR3: CASSSRGGDEQYF
D: -; V: TRBV21-1; size: -; length: 16; J: TRBJ1-5; DNA: TGTGCCAGCAGCAGTCCGACAGGGTATAGCAATCAGCCCCAGCATTTT; CDR3: CASSSPTGYSNQPQHF
D: TRBD1; V: TRBV20-1; size: few; length: 13; J: TRBJ2-7; DNA: TGCAGTGCCGTGGGGGACAGTCCTTACGAGCAGTACTTC; CDR3: CSAVGDSPYEQYF
D: TRBD2; V: TRBV20-1; size: -; length: 16; J: TRBJ2-1; DNA: TGCAGTGCTAGAGAGCTAGCGGGGGCATCCTACAATGAGCAGTTCTTC; CDR3: CSARELAGASYNEQFF
D: -; V: TRBV7-2; size: few; length: 15; J: TRBJ2-3; DNA: TGTGCCAGCAGCTTGAGGGCGGTCAGCACAGATACGCAGTATTTT; CDR3: CASSLRAVSTDTQYF
D: -; V: TRBV20-1; size: -; length: 13; J: TRBJ2-7; DNA: TGCAGTGCTAACTTGGACCACTCCTACGAGCAGTACTTC; CDR3: CSANLDHSYEQYF
D: TRBD2; V: TRBV7-2; size: -; length: 20; J: TRBJ2-6; DNA: TGTGCCAGCAGCCAGGGAGACCGGACTAGCGGGGGGTCTGGGGCCAACGTCCTGACTTTC; CDR3: CASSQGDRTSGGSGANVLTF
D: -; V: TRBV7-2; size: -; length: 15; J: TRBJ1-2; DNA: TGTGCCAGCAGCCCGCGGTCGGACAGAACTTATGGCTACACCTTC; CDR3: CASSPRSDRTYGYTF
D: -; V: TRBV4-1; size: -; length: 15; J: TRBJ2-7; DNA: TGCGCCAGCAGCCAAAACCCGGGACACATATACGAGCAGTACTTC; CDR3: CASSQNPGHIYEQYF
D: TRBD2; V: TRBV20-1; size: few; length: 17; J: TRBJ2-3; DNA: TGCAGTGCTAGCCCCCTACTGACTACTAGCGGGGGAGATACGCAGTATTTT; CDR3: CSASPLLTTSGGDTQYF
D: TRBD1; V: TRBV7-2; size: many; length: 15; J: TRBJ2-7; DNA: TGTGCCAGCAGCCCCCCGGGACAGGGGGCTTACGAGCAGTACTTC; CDR3: CASSPPGQGAYEQYF
D: -; V: TRBV6-5; size: -; length: 15; J: TRBJ2-1; DNA: TGTGCCAGCAGACCACAGGGTAGCTCCTACAATGAGCAGTTCTTC; CDR3: CASRPQGSSYNEQFF
D: -; V: TRBV7-2; size: -; length: 18; J: TRBJ2-6; DNA: TGTGCCAGCAGCCAATGGGGACACCTAGGCTCTGGGGCCAACGCCCTGACTTTC; CDR3: CASSQWGHLGSGANALTF
D: -; V: TRBV9; size: -; length: 15; J: TRBJ2-1; DNA: TGTGCCAGCAGCGCGATATCAAAAGTCTACAATGAGCAGTTCTTC; CDR3: CASSAISKVYNEQFF
D: -; V: TRBV9; size: -; length: 18; J: TRBJ2-7; DNA: TGTGCCAGCAGCGTAGGGTATTGGGACCCACCACCACCCTACGAGCAGTACTTC; CDR3: CASSVGYWDPPPPYEQYF
D: -; V: TRBV29-1; size: few; length: 14; J: TRBJ2-1; DNA: TGCAGCGCCCTACAGGGTTCCTCCTACAATGAGCAGTTCTTC; CDR3: CSALQGSSYNEQFF
D: TRBD2; V: TRBV29-1; size: -; length: 11; J: TRBJ2-1; DNA: TGCAGCGCGGCGGGGAGGGGCGCTCTGTTCTTC; CDR3: CSAAGRGALFF
D: -; V: TRBV4-3; size: few; length: 17; J: TRBJ2-5; DNA: TGCGCCAGCAGCCAAGTGGGCCTAGCGTCAAACCAAGAGACCCAGTACTTC; CDR3: CASSQVGLASNQETQYF
D: -; V: TRBV7-7; size: -; length: 14; J: TRBJ2-1; DNA: TGTGCTAGCAGCCTTGACAATTCTGACAATGAGCAGTTCTTC; CDR3: CASSLDNSDNEQFF
D: TRBD1; V: TRBV5-4; size: few; length: 13; J: TRBJ1-2; DNA: TGTGCCAGCAGCCCGACAGGGGAAAATGGCTACACCTTC; CDR3: CASSPTGENGYTF
D: -; V: TRBV9; size: -; length: 17; J: TRBJ1-6; DNA: TGTGCCAGCAGCGTAGCCGGGGCACCCGGTTATAATTCACCCCTCCACTTT; CDR3: CASSVAGAPGYNSPLHF
D: -; V: TRBV10-3; size: -; length: 13; J: TRBJ1-5; DNA: TGTGCCATCAGTGAGGGTCCGGGTCAGCCCCAGCATTTT; CDR3: CAISEGPGQPQHF
D: -; V: TRBV9; size: many; length: 14; J: TRBJ2-7; DNA: TGTGCCAGCAGCGTCGGCGGGATCTCCTACGAGCAGTACTTC; CDR3: CASSVGGISYEQYF
D: TRBD2; V: TRBV28; size: few; length: 15; J: TRBJ2-5; DNA: TGTGCCAGCAGTTTCGGGGGGGGCCTCCAAGAGACCCAGTACTTC; CDR3: CASSFGGGLQETQYF
D: TRBD1; V: TRBV6-2/TRBV6-3; size: -; length: 16; J: TRBJ1-5; DNA: TGTGCCAGCGGGGACAGGCAATCTTATAGCAATCAGCCCCAGCATTTT; CDR3: CASGDRQSYSNQPQHF
D: TRBD2; V: TRBV27; size: few; length: 14; J: TRBJ2-4; DNA: TGTGCCAGCAGTTTCGGGGGGGCCAACTCGGAGCAGTACTTC; CDR3: CASSFGGANSEQYF
D: TRBD1; V: TRBV7-2; size: once; length: 15; J: TRBJ1-1; DNA: TGTGCCAGCAGCCCCAGACAGGGCATGGGCACTGAAGCTTTCTTT; CDR3: CASSPRQGMGTEAFF
D: TRBD1; V: TRBV10-3; size: few; length: 15; J: TRBJ2-7; DNA: TGTGCCATCAGTGAGTCCGGGACAGGGTCCTACGAGCAGTACTTC; CDR3: CAISESGTGSYEQYF
D: -; V: TRBV12-3/TRBV12-4; size: -; length: 14; J: TRBJ2-2; DNA: TGTGCCAGCAGTTTCAGGGTTAACACCGGGGAGCTGTTTTTT; CDR3: CASSFRVNTGELFF
D: TRBD1; V: TRBV25-1; size: few; length: 14; J: TRBJ1-2; DNA: TGTGCCAGCAGTCCACAGGGGCTAAACACTGGCTACACCTTC; CDR3: CASSPQGLNTGYTF
D: -; V: TRBV20-1; size: few; length: 14; J: TRBJ2-3; DNA: TGCAGTGCTAGACCTCCGTCCAACACAGATACGCAGTATTTT; CDR3: CSARPPSNTDTQYF
D: -; V: TRBV6-6; size: -; length: 16; J: TRBJ2-5; DNA: TGTGCCAGCAGTTACGTCGGCGGACAGTTCCAAGAGACCCAGTACTTC; CDR3: CASSYVGGQFQETQYF
D: -; V: TRBV28; size: few; length: 14; J: TRBJ2-5; DNA: TGTGCCAGCAGTATTACTAGCACGGCGGAGACCCAGTACTTC; CDR3: CASSITSTAETQYF
D: -; V: TRBV3-1; size: -; length: 15; J: TRBJ2-3; DNA: TGTGCCAGCAGCCAGACCGGACTGATCACAGATACGCAGTATTTT; CDR3: CASSQTGLITDTQYF